This TCR beta chain was recorded in a study of monozygotic twins with inflammatory bowel disease. Using the 5' RACE reads, TCRdb records one entry per CDR3 protein without DNA. This table holds approximately 140,000 distinct CDR3 sequences. In the case of this clonotype: Its antigen is still unknown.

Study-level findings and limits: The sharing of clonotypes with others was lower in IBD patients than in healthy twins, especially with disease activity.

This sequence was found in a human donor with ulcerative colitis or Crohn's disease, or a healthy co-twin of an affected twin (not recorded which). The sample consisted of blood.

CDR3 sequence reads: CASSPPLLGLQETQYF. The rearrangement joins TRBV7-9 to TRBJ2-5; TCRdb designates TRBD2, a call that cannot be tested without DNA. Looked up from germline, CDR1 is SEHNR and CDR2 is FQNEAQ (reference sequence). CDR3 size: 16 residues.